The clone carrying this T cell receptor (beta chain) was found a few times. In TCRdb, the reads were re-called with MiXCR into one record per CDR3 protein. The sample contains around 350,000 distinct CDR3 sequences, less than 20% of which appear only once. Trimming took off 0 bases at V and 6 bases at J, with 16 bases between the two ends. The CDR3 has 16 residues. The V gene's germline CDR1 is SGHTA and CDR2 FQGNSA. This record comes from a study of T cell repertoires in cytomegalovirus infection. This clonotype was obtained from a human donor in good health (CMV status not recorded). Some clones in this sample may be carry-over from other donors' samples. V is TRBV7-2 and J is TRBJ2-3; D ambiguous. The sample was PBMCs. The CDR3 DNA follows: TGTGCCAGCAGCTTAGCGGGCTCGCCGAGATCGGATACGCAGTATTTT. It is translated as CASSLAGSPRSDTQYF.